This T cell receptor (beta chain) was documented in a study of blood T cell repertoires in COVID-19. For the study at large: Some COVID-19 samples were acute and others convalescent; all came from the United States, Italy and Spain. PBMCs, B-cell-depleted T cells, or T cells were the source of the cDNA or gDNA that made up the material.

Deletions cut 3 bases from V and 1 base from J, with 12 bases between. The CDR3 contains 15 residues. The germline V gene has CDR1 SGHTA and CDR2 FQGNSA. Generated by immunoSEQ multiplex PCR, the TCRdb table keeps only in-frame clones and is missing some. The repertoire holds about 290,000 clones, with around nine tenths as singletons. Sequenced input: peripheral blood. The chain is built from TRBV7-2 and TRBJ2-5, with D maybe TRBD2 (6 bases). This TCR was recovered from a man in his forties with acute or convalescent COVID-19. CDR3 DNA: TGTGCCAGCAGCTTCCTGGGGGGAACCCAAGAGACCCAGTACTTC. Protein sequence: CASSFLGGTQETQYF.